These T cell receptor beta chains were read from a single sample in a study of blood T cell repertoires in COVID-19. This table comes from immunoSEQ multiplex PCR, and its TCRdb copy is limited to in-frame clones, with some not included. Of 310,000 or so clones in the sample, roughly 83% were seen once. Sequenced material: peripheral blood. The receptors derive from a woman aged 45-59 years with acute or convalescent COVID-19. The CDR3 runs from the conserved cysteine through the conserved F or W. The order of the fields is CDR3 length, V gene, D gene, J gene, clone size, CDR3 protein, CDR3 DNA. A D gene is named only where the DNA matches it firmly. The size of a clone is reported for some rows only, either as once, few or many, or as a class for expanded clones.

len: 10
v_gene: TRBV29-1
d_gene: -
j_gene: TRBJ1-1
abundance: once
CDR3aa: CSGRTSEAFF
CDR3nt: TGCAGCGGGCGGACTTCGGAAGCTTTCTTT

len: 16
v_gene: TRBV19
d_gene: TRBD2
j_gene: TRBJ2-7
abundance: -
CDR3aa: CASSIRVAGVSVEQYF
CDR3nt: TGTGCCAGTAGTATCCGGGTAGCGGGAGTCTCGGTCGAGCAGTACTTC

len: 16
v_gene: TRBV7-6
d_gene: -
j_gene: TRBJ2-7
abundance: -
CDR3aa: CASSTLDLADTYEQYF
CDR3nt: TGTGCCAGCAGCACCCTGGATTTAGCGGATACCTACGAGCAGTACTTC

len: 14
v_gene: TRBV7-2
d_gene: -
j_gene: TRBJ1-6
abundance: -
CDR3aa: CASSFGTYNSPLHF
CDR3nt: TGTGCCAGCAGCTTCGGGACATATAATTCACCCCTCCACTTT

len: 15
v_gene: TRBV9
d_gene: TRBD1
j_gene: TRBJ1-1
abundance: -
CDR3aa: CASSASGQGNTEAFF
CDR3nt: TGTGCCAGCAGCGCATCAGGACAGGGGAACACTGAAGCTTTCTTT

len: 13
v_gene: TRBV27
d_gene: -
j_gene: TRBJ2-2
abundance: -
CDR3aa: CASSFWHTGELFF
CDR3nt: TGTGCCAGCAGTTTCTGGCACACCGGGGAGCTGTTTTTT

len: 15
v_gene: TRBV5-4
d_gene: -
j_gene: TRBJ2-5
abundance: few
CDR3aa: CASSYNIGQQETQYF
CDR3nt: TGTGCCAGCAGCTACAATATAGGACAGCAAGAGACCCAGTACTTC

len: 15
v_gene: TRBV18
d_gene: TRBD1
j_gene: TRBJ1-4
abundance: -
CDR3aa: CASSRTTGGDEKLFF
CDR3nt: TGTGCCAGCTCACGAACCACAGGGGGCGACGAAAAACTGTTTTTT

len: 12
v_gene: TRBV12-5
d_gene: -
j_gene: TRBJ1-2
abundance: once
CDR3aa: CASGLVMWGHTF
CDR3nt: TGTGCTAGTGGTTTGGTAATGTGGGGCCACACCTTC

len: 15
v_gene: TRBV27
d_gene: TRBD2
j_gene: TRBJ2-3
abundance: few
CDR3aa: CASSLLAGMTDTQYF
CDR3nt: TGTGCCAGCAGTTTACTAGCGGGTATGACAGATACGCAGTATTTT

len: 13
v_gene: TRBV5-6
d_gene: -
j_gene: TRBJ2-1
abundance: few
CDR3aa: CASSLPRDNEQFF
CDR3nt: TGTGCCAGCAGCTTGCCCAGGGACAATGAGCAGTTCTTC

len: 12
v_gene: TRBV29-1
d_gene: TRBD1
j_gene: TRBJ2-5
abundance: -
CDR3aa: CSVAGGQETQYF
CDR3nt: TGCAGCGTAGCAGGGGGCCAAGAGACCCAGTACTTC

len: 17
v_gene: TRBV5-4
d_gene: -
j_gene: TRBJ2-2
abundance: -
CDR3aa: CASSPGGGASNTGELFF
CDR3nt: TGTGCCAGCAGCCCGGGAGGGGGCGCTTCGAACACCGGGGAGCTGTTTTTT

len: 12
v_gene: TRBV30
d_gene: -
j_gene: TRBJ1-2
abundance: -
CDR3aa: CAWTYSRNGYTF
CDR3nt: TGTGCCTGGACTTACAGCCGGAATGGCTACACCTTC